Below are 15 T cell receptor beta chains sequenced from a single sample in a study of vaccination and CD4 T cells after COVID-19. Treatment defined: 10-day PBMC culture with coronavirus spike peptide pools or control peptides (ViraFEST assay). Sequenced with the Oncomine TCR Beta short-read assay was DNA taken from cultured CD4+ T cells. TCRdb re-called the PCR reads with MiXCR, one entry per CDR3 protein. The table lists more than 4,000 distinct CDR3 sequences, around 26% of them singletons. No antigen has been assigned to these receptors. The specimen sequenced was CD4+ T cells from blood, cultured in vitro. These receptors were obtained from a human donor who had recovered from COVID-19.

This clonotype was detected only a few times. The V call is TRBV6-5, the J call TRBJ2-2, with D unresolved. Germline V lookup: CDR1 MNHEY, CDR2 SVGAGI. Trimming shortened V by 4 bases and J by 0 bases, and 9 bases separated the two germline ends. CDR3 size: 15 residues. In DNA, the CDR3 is TGTGCCAGCAGTTTTCAGGCGGCGAACACCGGGGAGCTGTTTTTT. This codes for CASSFQAANTGELFF.

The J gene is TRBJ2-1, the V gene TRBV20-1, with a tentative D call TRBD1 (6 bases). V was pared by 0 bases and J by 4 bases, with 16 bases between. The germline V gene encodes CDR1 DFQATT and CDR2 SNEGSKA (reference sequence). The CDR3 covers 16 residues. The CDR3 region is CSARDRQGSNYNEQFF. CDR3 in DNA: TGCAGTGCTAGAGATCGGCAGGGGTCTAATTACAATGAGCAGTTCTTC.

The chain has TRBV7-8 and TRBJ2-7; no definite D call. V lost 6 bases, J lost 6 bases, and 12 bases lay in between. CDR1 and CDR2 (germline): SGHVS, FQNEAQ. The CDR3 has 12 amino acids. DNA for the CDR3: TGTGCCAGCAGTACCTCGGCTGGCGAGCAGTACTTC. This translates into CASSTSAGEQYF. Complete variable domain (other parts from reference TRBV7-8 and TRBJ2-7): GAGVSQSPRYKVAKRGQDVALRCDPISGHVSLFWYQQALGQGPEFLTYFQNEAQLDKSGLPSDRFFAERPEGSVSTLKIQRTQQEDSAVYLCASSTSAGEQYFGPGTRLTVT.

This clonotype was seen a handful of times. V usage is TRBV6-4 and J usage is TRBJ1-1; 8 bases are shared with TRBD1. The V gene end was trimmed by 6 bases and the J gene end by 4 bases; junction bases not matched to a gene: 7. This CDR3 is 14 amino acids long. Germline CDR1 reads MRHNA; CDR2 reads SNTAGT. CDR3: CASRADRGGTEAFF. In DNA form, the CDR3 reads TGTGCCAGCAGGGCTGACAGGGGAGGCACTGAAGCTTTCTTT.

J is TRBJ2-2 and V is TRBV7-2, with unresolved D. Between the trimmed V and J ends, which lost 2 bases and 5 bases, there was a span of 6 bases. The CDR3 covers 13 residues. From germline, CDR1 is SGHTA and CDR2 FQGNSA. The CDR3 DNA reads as TGTGCCAGCAGCTTAAAGGCGACCGGGGAGCTGTTTTTT. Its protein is CASSLKATGELFF.

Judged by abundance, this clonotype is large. The CDR3 protein is CASSLDWSPFGGAGYNEQFF. In DNA, the CDR3 is TGTGCCAGCAGCTTAGATTGGAGTCCGTTTGGGGGCGCGGGGTACAATGAGCAGTTCTTC. J is TRBJ2-1 and V is TRBV7-6, with D perhaps matching TRBD1 or TRBD2 (6 bases each). The V gene's germline CDR1 is SGHVS and CDR2 FNYEAQ. V lost 1 base and J lost 4, with 26 bases in between. This CDR3 comprises 20 residues.

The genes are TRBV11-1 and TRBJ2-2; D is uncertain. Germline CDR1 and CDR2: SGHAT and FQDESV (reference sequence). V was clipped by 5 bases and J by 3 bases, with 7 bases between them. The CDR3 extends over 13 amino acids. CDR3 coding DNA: TGTGCCAGCAGCGTGCTGGACACCGGGGAGCTGTTTTTT. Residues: CASSVLDTGELFF. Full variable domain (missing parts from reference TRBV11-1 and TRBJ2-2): EAEVAQSPRYKITEKSQAVAFWCDPISGHATLYWYRQILGQGPELLVQFQDESVVDDSQLPKDRFSAERLKGVDSTLKIQPAELGDSAMYLCASSVLDTGELFFGEGSRLTVL.

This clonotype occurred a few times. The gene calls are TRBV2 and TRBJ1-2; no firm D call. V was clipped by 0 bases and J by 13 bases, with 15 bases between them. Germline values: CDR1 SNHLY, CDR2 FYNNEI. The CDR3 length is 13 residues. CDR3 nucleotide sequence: TGTGCCAGCAGTGAAGCGAGGGCAGCCCTGCTCACCTTC. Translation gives CASSEARAALLTF. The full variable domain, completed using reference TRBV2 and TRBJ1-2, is EPEVTQTPSHQVTQMGQEVILRCVPISNHLYFYWYRQILGQKVEFLVSFYNNEISEKSEIFDDQFSVERPDGSNFTLKIRSTKLEDSAMYFCASSEARAALLTFGSGTRLTVV.

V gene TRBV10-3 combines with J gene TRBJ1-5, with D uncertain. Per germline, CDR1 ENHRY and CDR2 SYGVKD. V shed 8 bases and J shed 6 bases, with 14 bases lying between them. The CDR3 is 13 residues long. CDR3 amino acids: CAIGNGPGQPQHF. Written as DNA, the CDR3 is TGTGCCATCGGTAACGGACCGGGTCAGCCCCAGCATTTT.

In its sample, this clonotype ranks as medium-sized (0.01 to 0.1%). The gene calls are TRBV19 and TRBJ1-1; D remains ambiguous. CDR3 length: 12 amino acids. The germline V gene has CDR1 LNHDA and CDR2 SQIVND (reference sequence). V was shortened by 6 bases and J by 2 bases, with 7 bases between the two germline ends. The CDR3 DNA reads TGTGCCAGTAGGTATGCAAACACTGAAGCTTTCTTT. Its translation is CASRYANTEAFF.

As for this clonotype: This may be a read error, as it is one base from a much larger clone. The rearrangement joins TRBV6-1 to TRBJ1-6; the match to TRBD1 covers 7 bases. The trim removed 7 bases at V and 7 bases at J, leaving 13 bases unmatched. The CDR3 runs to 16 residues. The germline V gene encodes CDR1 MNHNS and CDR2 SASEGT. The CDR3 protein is CASTENRQGGNSPLHF. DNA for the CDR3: TGTGCCAGCACAGAAAATAGACAGGGAGGGAATTCACCCCTCCACTTT.

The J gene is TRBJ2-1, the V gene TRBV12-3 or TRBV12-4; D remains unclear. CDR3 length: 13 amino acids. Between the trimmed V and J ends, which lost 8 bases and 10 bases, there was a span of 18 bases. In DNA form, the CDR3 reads TGTGCCAGCGGCAAGCTACTGAATTCGGAGCAGTTCTTC. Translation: CASGKLLNSEQFF.

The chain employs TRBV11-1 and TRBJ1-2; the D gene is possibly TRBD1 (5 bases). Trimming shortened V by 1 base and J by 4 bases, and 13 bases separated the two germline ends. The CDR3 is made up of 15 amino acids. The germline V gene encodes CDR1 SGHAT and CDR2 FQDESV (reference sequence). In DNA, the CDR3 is TGTGCCAGCAGCTTAGGGGCCCAGGGCGGCTATGGCTACACCTTC. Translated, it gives CASSLGAQGGYGYTF.

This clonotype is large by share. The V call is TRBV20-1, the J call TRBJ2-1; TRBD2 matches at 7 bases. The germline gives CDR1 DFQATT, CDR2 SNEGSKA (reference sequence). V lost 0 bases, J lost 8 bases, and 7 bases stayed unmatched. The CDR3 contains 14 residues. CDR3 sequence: CSARDMAGRDEQFF. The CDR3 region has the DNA TGCAGTGCTAGAGATATGGCGGGGAGGGATGAGCAGTTCTTC.

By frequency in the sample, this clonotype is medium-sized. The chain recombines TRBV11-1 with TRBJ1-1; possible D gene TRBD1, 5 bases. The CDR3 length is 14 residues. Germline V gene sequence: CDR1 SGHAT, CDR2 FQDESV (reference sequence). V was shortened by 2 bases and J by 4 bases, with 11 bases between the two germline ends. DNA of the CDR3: TGTGCCAGCAGCTTACAGGGCGGCGCCACTGAAGCTTTCTTT. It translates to CASSLQGGATEAFF.